The clone carrying this T cell receptor beta chain was found a few times. Its specificity is unknown. TCRdb passed the 5' RACE reads through MiXCR, listing each CDR3 protein once. The repertoire holds about 390,000 distinct CDR3 sequences, with 16% as singletons. This sample is drawn from a study of T-cell memory formation after mild COVID-19. Findings and limits, study-wide: The study detected some responding clones in pre-infection memory, suggesting cross-reactive memory joined. Clones that contracted clustered mainly in CM and EM if CD4+ and in EMRA if CD8+.

The CDR3 spans 13 residues. Per germline, CDR1 SQVTM and CDR2 ANQGSEA. J lost 9 bases, V lost 4 bases, and 5 bases had no gene match. The receptor was isolated from a man aged 18 to 30 who had mild COVID-19 (a few samples of this study predate the infection). Cell type and time point are not known. The specimen sequenced was PBMCs or a T cell subset sorted from them (not recorded which). The gene calls are TRBV29-1 and TRBJ2-1, with 11 bases identical to TRBD1. CDR3 protein: CSVVWTGGGEQFF. The CDR3 coding sequence is TGCAGCGTTGTCTGGACAGGGGGCGGTGAGCAGTTCTTC.